This entry lists 2 T cell receptor beta chains sequenced from one sample in a study of blood T cell repertoires in COVID-19. Clones were sequenced by immunoSEQ multiplex PCR, and TCRdb holds only the in-frame ones, with some missing. The sample lists over 50,000 clones; approximately 85% were seen once. The sample was peripheral blood. The receptors derive from a human donor in a cohort sampled during active COVID-19.

The CDR3 DNA follows: TGCAGTGCTAGTATGGGTTTCGGGGAAAAACTGTTTTTT. Its translation: CSASMGFGEKLFF. The rearrangement uses TRBV20-1 and TRBJ1-4; D unclear. With 3 bases removed from V and 8 bases from J, the gap between germline ends came to 13 bases. CDR3 length: 13 amino acids. CDR1 is DFQATT and CDR2 is SNEGSKA in the germline V gene (reference sequence).

This chain links TRBV28 with TRBJ2-6; D is unresolved. The CDR3 extends over 16 amino acids. V gave up 4 bases and J gave up 0 bases, with 10 bases separating them. Germline V lookup: CDR1 MDHEN, CDR2 SYDVKM. CDR3 DNA: TGTGCCAGCAGTTGGAGACTCAACTCTGGGGCCAACGTCCTGACTTTC. It specifies CASSWRLNSGANVLTF.